This paragraph reports one T cell receptor beta chain. Antigen: not known. Trimming pared 7 bases from V and 2 bases from J, leaving 15 bases between. The CDR3 sequence is 16 residues long. Germline loops: CDR1 MNHEY, CDR2 SMNVEV (reference sequence). This record belongs to a study of CD4+ T cells in melanoma. Profiled with immunoSEQ multiplex PCR; TCRdb holds only in-frame clones, not every one. Here the sample spans some 13,000 clones, roughly two thirds being singletons. The study, taken as a whole, reports: In melanoma, neoantigen-specific CD4+ T cells reportedly differed in differentiation state.

Input material: cells from a culture (not recorded whether cultured in vitro). This chain connects TRBV27 to TRBJ1-6, with D maybe TRBD1 (6 bases). The sequence was obtained from a human donor with melanoma. The CDR3 is CASTPQGSAYNSPLHF. For the CDR3, the DNA is TGTGCCAGCACCCCTCAGGGGTCCGCCTATAATTCACCCCTCCACTTT.